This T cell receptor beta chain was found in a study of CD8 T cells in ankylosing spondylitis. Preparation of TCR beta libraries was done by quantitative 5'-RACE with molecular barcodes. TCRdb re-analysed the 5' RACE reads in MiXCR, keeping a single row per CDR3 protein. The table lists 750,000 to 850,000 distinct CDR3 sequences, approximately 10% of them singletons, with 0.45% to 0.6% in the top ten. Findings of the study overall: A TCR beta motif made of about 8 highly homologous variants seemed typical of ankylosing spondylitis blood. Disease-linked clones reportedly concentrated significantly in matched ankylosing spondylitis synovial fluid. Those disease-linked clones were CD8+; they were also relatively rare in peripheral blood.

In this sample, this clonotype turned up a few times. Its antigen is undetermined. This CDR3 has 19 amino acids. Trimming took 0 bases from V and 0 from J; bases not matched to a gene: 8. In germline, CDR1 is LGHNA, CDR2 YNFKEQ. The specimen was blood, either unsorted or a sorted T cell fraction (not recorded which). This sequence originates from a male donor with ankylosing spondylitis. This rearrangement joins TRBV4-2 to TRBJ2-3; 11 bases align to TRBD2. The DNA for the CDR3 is TGTGCCAGCAGCCAAGAGGCTAGCGGGGGGATATCTAGCACAGATACGCAGTATTTT. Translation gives CASSQEASGGISSTDTQYF.